The sequence of this T cell receptor (beta chain) was determined in a study of T cells in narcolepsy. Overall study findings and caveats: Autoreactive HCRT-specific and TRIB2-specific clonotypes were marked in same-patient CSF-versus-blood CD4+ comparisons.

Generated by immunoSEQ multiplex PCR, the TCRdb table keeps only in-frame clones and is missing some. This sample has fewer than 35,000 clones; around 83% occur once, and the top ten carry roughly 2.5%. About this clone: Its target is unknown.

Specimen: CD45RA- memory CD4+ T cells from PBMCs. The clonotype was recovered from a human donor with narcolepsy.

In DNA form, the CDR3 reads TGTGCCAGTAAAGGGCAGCAGAGTCGGCAGCCCCAGCATTTT. Amino acids: CASKGQQSRQPQHF. This chain uses TRBV19 with TRBJ1-5; D gene ambiguous. Germline CDR1 reads LNHDA; CDR2 reads SQIVND (reference sequence). Between the trimmed V and J ends, which lost 7 bases and 7 bases, there was a span of 17 bases. The length of the CDR3 is 14 residues. Supplemented by reference TRBV19 and TRBJ1-5, the full variable domain reads DGGITQSPKYLFRKEGQNVTLSCEQNLNHDAMYWYRQDPGQGLRLIYYSQIVNDFQKGDIAEGYSVSREKKESFPLTVTSAQKNPTAFYLCASKGQQSRQPQHFGDGTRLSIL.